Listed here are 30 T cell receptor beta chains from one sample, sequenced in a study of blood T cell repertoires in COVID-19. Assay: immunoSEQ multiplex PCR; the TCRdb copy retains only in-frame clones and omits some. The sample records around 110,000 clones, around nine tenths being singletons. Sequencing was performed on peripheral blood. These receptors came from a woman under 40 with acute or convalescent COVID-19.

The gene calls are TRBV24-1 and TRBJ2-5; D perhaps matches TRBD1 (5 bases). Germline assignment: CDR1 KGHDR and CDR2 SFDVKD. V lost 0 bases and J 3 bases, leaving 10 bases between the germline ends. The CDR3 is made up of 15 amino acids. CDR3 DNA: TGTGCCACCAGTGATTTGGACAGTCCTAAAGAGACCCAGTACTTC. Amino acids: CATSDLDSPKETQYF.

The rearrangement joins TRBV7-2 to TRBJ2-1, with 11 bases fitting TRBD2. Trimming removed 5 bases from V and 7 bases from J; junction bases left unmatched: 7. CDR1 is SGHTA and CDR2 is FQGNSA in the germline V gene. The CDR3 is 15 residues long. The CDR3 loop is CASSGSGGVTNEQFF. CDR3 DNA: TGTGCCAGCAGCGGTAGCGGGGGGGTAACGAATGAGCAGTTCTTC.

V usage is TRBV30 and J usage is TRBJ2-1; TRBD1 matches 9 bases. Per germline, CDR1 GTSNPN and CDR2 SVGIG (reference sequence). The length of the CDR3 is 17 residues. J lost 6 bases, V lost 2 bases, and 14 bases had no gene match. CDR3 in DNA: TGTGCCTGGAGTATCGACTCGGTGGGACAGGGAGTCAATGAGCAGTTCTTC. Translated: CAWSIDSVGQGVNEQFF.

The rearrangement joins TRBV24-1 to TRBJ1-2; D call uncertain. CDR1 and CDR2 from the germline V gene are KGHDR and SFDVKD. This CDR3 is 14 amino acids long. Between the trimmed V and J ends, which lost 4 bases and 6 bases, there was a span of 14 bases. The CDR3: CATSDPWQADGYTF. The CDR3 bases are TGTGCCACCAGTGACCCCTGGCAGGCCGATGGCTACACCTTC.

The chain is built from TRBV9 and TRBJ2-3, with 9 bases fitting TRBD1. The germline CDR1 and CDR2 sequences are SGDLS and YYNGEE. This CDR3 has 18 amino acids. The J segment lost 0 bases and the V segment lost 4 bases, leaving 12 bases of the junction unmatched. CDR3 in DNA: TGTGCCAGCAGCCCCCGGACAGGGGATGAGACTAGCACAGATACGCAGTATTTT. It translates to CASSPRTGDETSTDTQYF. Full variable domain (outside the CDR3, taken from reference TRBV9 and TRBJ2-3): DSGVTQTPKHLITATGQRVTLRCSPRSGDLSVYWYQQSLDQGLQFLIQYYNGEERAKGNILERFSAQQFPDLHSELNLSSLELGDSALYFCASSPRTGDETSTDTQYFGPGTRLTVL.

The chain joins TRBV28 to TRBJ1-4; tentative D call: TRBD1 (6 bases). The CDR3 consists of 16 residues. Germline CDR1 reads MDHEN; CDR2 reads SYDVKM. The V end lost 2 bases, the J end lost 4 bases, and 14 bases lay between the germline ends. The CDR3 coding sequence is TGTGCCAGCAGTTTACGGTTCAGGGGACGTAATGAAAAACTGTTTTTT. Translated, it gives CASSLRFRGRNEKLFF.

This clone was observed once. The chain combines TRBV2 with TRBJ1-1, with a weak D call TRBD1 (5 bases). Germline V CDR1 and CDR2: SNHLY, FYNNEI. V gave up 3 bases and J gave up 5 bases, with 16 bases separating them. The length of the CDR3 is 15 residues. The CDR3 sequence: CASSETRGSLTEAFF. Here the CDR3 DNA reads TGTGCCAGCAGTGAGACAAGGGGTAGTCTAACTGAAGCTTTCTTT.

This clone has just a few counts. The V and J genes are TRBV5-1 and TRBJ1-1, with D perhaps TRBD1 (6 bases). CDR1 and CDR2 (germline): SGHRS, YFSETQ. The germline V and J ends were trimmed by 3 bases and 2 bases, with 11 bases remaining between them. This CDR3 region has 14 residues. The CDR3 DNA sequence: TGCGCCAGCAGCTACGGTGGGGGCAACACTGAAGCTTTCTTT. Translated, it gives CASSYGGGNTEAFF.

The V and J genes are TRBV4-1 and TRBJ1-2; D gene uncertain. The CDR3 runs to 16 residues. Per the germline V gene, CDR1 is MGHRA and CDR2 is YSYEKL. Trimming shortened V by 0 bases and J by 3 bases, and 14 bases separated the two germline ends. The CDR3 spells CASSQDEATQDYGYTF. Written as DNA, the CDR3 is TGCGCCAGCAGCCAAGATGAGGCGACGCAAGACTATGGCTACACCTTC.

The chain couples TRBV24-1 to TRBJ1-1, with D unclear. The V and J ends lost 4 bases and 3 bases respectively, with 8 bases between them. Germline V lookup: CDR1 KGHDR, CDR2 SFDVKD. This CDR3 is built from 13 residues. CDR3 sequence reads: CATSDPNYTEAFF. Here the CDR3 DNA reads TGTGCCACCAGTGACCCCAATTACACTGAAGCTTTCTTT.

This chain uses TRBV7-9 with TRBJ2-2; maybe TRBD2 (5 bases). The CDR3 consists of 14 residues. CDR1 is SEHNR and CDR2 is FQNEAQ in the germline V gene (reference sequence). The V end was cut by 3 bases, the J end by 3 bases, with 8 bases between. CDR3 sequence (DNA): TGTGCCAGCAGCTTCGGACTCTACACCGGGGAGCTGTTTTTT. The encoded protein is CASSFGLYTGELFF. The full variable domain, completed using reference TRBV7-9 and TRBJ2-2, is DTGVSQNPRHKITKRGQNVTFRCDPISEHNRLYWYRQTLGQGPEFLTYFQNEAQLEKSRLLSDRFSAERPKGSFSTLEIQRTEQGDSAMYLCASSFGLYTGELFFGEGSRLTVL.

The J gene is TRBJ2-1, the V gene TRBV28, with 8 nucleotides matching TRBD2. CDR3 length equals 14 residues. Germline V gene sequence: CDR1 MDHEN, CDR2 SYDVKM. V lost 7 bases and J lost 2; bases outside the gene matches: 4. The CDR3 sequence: CASTGGLAYNEQFF. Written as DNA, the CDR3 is TGTGCCAGCACGGGGGGGCTAGCCTACAATGAGCAGTTCTTC.

The CDR3 loop is CASSLPPTDGYTF. In DNA, the CDR3 is TGTGCCAGCAGCTTGCCCCCGACTGATGGCTACACCTTC. The V call is TRBV7-2, the J call TRBJ1-2; D gene unclear. This CDR3 spans 13 amino acids. Germline V gene data show CDR1 as SGHTA and CDR2 as FQGNSA. V lost 3 bases to trimming and J lost 6 bases, with 11 bases between them. Based on the CDR3 plus reference TRBV7-2 and TRBJ1-2, the full variable domain is GAGVSQSPSNKVTEKGKDVELRCDPISGHTALYWYRQSLGQGLEFLIYFQGNSAPDKSGLPSDRFSAERTGGSVSTLTIQRTQQEDSAVYLCASSLPPTDGYTFGSGTRLTVV.

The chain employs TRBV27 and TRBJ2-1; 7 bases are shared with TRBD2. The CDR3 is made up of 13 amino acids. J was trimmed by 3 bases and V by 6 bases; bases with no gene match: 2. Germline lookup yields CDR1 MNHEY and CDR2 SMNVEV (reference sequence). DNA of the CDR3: TGTGCCAGCAGACCGGGGGGCTACAATGAGCAGTTCTTC. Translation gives CASRPGGYNEQFF.

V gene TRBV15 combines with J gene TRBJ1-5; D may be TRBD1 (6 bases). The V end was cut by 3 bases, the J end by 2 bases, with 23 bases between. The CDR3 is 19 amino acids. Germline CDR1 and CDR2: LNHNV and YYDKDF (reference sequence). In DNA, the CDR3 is TGTGCCACCAGCAGGGGGGGGGCGTTACAGGTGTTGGGCAATCAGCCCCAGCATTTT. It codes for CATSRGGALQVLGNQPQHF.

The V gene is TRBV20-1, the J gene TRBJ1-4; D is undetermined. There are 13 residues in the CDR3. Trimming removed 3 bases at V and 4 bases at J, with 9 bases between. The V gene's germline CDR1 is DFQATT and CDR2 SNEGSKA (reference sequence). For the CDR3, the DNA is TGCAGTGCTAGTTGGCCGTTTAATGAAAAACTGTTTTTT. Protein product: CSASWPFNEKLFF.

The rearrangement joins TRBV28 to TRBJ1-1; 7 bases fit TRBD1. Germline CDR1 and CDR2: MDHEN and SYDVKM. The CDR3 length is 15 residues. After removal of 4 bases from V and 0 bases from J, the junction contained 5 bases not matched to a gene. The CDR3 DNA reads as TGTGCCAGCAGTTCCTCGACAGGGCTGAACACTGAAGCTTTCTTT. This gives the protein CASSSSTGLNTEAFF.

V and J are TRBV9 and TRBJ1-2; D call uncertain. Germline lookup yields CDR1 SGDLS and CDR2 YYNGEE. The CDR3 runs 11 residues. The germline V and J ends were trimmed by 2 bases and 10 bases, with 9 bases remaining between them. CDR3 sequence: CASSVGEDYTF. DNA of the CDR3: TGTGCCAGCAGCGTCGGGGAAGACTACACCTTC.

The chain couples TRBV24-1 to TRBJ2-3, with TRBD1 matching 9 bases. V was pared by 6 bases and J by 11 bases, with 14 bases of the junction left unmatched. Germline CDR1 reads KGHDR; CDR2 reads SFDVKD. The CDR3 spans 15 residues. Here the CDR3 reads CATSSGQGRMGEQYF. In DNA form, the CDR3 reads TGTGCCACCAGTTCGGGACAGGGAAGGATGGGGGAGCAGTATTTT.

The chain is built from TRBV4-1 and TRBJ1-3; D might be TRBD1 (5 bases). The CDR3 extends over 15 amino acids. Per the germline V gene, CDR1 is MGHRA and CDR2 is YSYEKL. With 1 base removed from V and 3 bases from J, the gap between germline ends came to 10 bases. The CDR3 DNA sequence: TGCGCCAGCAGCCAAGCGCAGGGTTATGGAAACACCATATATTTT. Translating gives CASSQAQGYGNTIYF.

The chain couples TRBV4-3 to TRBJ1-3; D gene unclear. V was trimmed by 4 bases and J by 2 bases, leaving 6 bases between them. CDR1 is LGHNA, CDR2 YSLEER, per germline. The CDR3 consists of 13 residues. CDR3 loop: CASSPDTGNTIYF. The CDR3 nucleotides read TGCGCCAGCAGCCCAGACACTGGAAACACCATATATTTT.

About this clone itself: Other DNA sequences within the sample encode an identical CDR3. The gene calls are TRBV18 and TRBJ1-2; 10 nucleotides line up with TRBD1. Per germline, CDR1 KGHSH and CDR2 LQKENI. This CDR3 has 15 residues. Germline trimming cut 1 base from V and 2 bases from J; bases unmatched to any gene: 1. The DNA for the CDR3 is TGTGCCAGCTCACCACGACAGGGGGCAAACTATGGCTACACCTTC. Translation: CASSPRQGANYGYTF.

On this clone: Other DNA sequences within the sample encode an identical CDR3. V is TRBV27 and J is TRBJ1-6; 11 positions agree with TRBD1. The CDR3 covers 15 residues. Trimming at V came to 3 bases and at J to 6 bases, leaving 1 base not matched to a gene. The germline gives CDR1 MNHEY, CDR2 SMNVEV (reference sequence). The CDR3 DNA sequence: TGTGCCAGCAGTTTTGGGACAGGGGGTAATTCACCCCTCCACTTT. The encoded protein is CASSFGTGGNSPLHF.

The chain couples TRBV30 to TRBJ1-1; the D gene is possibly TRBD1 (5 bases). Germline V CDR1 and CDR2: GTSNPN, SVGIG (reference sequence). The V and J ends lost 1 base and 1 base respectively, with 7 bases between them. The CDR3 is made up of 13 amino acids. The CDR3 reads CAWSAQGNTEAFF. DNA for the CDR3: TGTGCCTGGAGTGCCCAGGGGAACACTGAAGCTTTCTTT.

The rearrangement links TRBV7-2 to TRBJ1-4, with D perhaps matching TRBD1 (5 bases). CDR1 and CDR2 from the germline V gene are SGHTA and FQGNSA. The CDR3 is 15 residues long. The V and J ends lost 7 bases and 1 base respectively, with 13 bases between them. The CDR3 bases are TGTGCCAGCACCCCGGGAGGGGAAACTAATGAAAAACTGTTTTTT. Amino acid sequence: CASTPGGETNEKLFF. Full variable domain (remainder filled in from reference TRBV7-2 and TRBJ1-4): GAGVSQSPSNKVTEKGKDVELRCDPISGHTALYWYRQSLGQGLEFLIYFQGNSAPDKSGLPSDRFSAERTGGSVSTLTIQRTQQEDSAVYLCASTPGGETNEKLFFGSGTQLSVL.

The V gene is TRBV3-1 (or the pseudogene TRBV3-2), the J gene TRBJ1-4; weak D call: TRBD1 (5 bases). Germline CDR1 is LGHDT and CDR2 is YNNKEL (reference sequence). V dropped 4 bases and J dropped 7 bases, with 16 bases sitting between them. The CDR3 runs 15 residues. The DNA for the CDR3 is TGTGCCAGCAGCCCTCGTGCGGGGGTAGGTGAAAAACTGTTTTTT. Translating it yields CASSPRAGVGEKLFF.

The CDR3 region is CASSGDRVGSETQYF. CDR3 nucleotides: TGTGCCAGCAGTGGGGACAGGGTTGGTTCAGAGACCCAGTACTTC. The V gene is TRBV2, the J gene TRBJ2-5, with 9 bases identical to TRBD1. Losses at the gene ends were 4 bases for V and 4 bases for J; bases not matched to a gene: 7. CDR3 length: 15 residues. The germline gives CDR1 SNHLY, CDR2 FYNNEI. Full variable domain (remainder filled in from reference TRBV2 and TRBJ2-5): EPEVTQTPSHQVTQMGQEVILRCVPISNHLYFYWYRQILGQKVEFLVSFYNNEISEKSEIFDDQFSVERPDGSNFTLKIRSTKLEDSAMYFCASSGDRVGSETQYFGPGTRLLVL.

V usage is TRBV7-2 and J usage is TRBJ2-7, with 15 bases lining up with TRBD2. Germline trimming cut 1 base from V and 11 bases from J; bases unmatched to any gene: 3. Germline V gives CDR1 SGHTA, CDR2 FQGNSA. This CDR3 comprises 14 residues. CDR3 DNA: TGTGCCAGCAGCTTAGGGACTAGCGGGGGGGCGGAGTACTTC. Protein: CASSLGTSGGAEYF. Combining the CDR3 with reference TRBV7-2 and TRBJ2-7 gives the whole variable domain GAGVSQSPSNKVTEKGKDVELRCDPISGHTALYWYRQSLGQGLEFLIYFQGNSAPDKSGLPSDRFSAERTGGSVSTLTIQRTQQEDSAVYLCASSLGTSGGAEYFGPGTRLTVT.

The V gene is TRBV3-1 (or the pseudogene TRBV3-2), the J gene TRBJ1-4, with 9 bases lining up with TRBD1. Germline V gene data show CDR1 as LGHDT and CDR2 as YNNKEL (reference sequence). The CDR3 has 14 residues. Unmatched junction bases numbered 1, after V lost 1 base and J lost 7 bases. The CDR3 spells CASSQGTGVEKLFF. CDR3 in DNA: TGTGCCAGCAGCCAAGGGACAGGGGTTGAAAAACTGTTTTTT.

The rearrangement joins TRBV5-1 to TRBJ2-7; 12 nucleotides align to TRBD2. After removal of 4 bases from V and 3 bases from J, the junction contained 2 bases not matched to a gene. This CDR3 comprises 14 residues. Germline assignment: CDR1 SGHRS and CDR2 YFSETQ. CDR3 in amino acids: CASSVTSGSYEQYF. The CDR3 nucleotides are TGCGCCAGCAGCGTGACTAGCGGGAGCTACGAGCAGTACTTC.